This TCR beta chain originates from a study of T cells after yellow fever vaccination. Study-level points and caveats: Post-booster repertoires contained most primary-vaccination clones again (roughly 95% CD4, around 88% CD8). Contaminating bulk clonotypes could be abundant in FACS-sorted repertoires. On re-exposure, the response was weaker but peaked faster, at day 5 versus 15.

Looked up from germline, CDR1 is KGHSH and CDR2 is LQKENI. Trimming removed 2 bases from V and 3 bases from J, with 17 bases in between. This CDR3 comprises 16 residues. Conversion of TCR transcripts into cDNA relied on 5'RACE template switching, which added a universal primer site and UMIs. TCRdb reprocessed the 5' RACE reads with MiXCR, giving one entry per CDR3 protein. The data show around 550,000 distinct CDR3 sequences, about 19% seen once. This clonotype was seen only a few times. Its antigen is as yet unknown. The chain uses TRBV18 and TRBJ2-7; weak D call: TRBD2 (6 bases). The sample was PBMCs, taken 15 days after the yellow fever booster vaccination. This clonotype was sampled from a man under 40 who received the YFV17D yellow fever vaccine. The CDR3 protein is CASSPVLAPPLYEQYF. In nucleotides, the CDR3 is TGTGCCAGCTCACCAGTCCTAGCGCCCCCCCTCTACGAGCAGTACTTC.